This T cell receptor beta chain was recovered during a study of identical twins. Whole-study findings and limits: When twins shared out-of-frame alpha sequences, those sequences had excess low generation probability. Abundant cord blood beta clonotypes carried fewer insertions; memory repertoires showed none.

This clonotype was observed a few times. Its antigen remains unknown. A universal primer site arose from template switching, and cDNA bore unique molecular identifiers. Using its own MiXCR run on the 5' RACE reads, TCRdb lists one record per CDR3 protein. The sample includes more than 400,000 distinct CDR3 sequences, 13% to 15% seen only once; the top ten take 0.35% to 0.45%. Trimming left V 5 bases short and J 7 bases short, with 8 bases between. Looked up from germline, CDR1 is SQVTM and CDR2 is ANQGSEA. This CDR3 has 11 amino acids. A further study also used this sample, focusing on yellow fever vaccine responses in identical twins.

This sequence was found in a young woman in good health. The sample taken for sequencing was CD4+ T cells sorted from blood. The chain employs TRBV29-1 and TRBJ2-2; D gene ambiguous. The CDR3 spells CSVRADGELFF. The CDR3 DNA reads TGCAGCGTTCGGGCGGACGGGGAGCTGTTTTTT.